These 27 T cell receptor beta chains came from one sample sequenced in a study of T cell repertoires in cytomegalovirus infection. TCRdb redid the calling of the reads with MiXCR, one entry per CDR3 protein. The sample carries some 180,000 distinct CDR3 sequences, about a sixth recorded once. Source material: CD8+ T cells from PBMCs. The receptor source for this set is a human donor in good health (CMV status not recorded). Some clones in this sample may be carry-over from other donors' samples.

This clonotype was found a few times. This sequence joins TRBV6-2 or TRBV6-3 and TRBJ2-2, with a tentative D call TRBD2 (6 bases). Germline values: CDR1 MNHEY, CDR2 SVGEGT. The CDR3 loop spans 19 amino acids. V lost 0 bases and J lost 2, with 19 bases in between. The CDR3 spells CASSYSVEGPEANTGELFF. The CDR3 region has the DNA TGTGCCAGCAGTTACTCGGTGGAGGGGCCGGAAGCCAACACCGGGGAGCTGTTTTTT.

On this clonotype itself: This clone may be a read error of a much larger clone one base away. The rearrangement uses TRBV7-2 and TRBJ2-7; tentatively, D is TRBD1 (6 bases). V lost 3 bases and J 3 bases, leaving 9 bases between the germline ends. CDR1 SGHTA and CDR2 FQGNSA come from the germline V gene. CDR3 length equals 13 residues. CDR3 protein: CASSLRRGYEQYF. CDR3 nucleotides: TGTGCCAGCAGCTTGCGCAGGGGCTACGAGCAGTACTTC.

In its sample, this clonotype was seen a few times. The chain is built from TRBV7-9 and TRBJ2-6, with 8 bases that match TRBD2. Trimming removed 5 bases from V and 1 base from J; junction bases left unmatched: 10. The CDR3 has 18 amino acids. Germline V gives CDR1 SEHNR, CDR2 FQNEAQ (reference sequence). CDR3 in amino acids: CASSIRGGVISGANVLTF. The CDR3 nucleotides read TGTGCCAGCAGCATCCGGGGGGGAGTAATTTCTGGGGCCAACGTCCTGACTTTC.

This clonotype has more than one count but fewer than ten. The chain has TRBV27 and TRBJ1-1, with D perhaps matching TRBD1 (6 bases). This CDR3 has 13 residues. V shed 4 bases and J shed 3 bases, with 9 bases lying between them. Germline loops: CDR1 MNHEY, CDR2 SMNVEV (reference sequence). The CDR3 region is CASSWDKDTEAFF. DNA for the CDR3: TGTGCCAGCAGTTGGGACAAGGACACTGAAGCTTTCTTT.

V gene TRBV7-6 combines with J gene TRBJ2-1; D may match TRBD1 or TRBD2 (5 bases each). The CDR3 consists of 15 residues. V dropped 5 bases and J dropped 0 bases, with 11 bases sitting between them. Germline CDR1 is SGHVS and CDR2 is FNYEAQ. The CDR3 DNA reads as TGTGCCAGCAGCCGGGGACCGATCTCCTACAATGAGCAGTTCTTC. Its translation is CASSRGPISYNEQFF.

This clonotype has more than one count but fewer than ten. The CDR3 reads CASSYGQGPREQYF. CDR3 sequence (DNA): TGTGCCAGCAGTTACGGACAGGGGCCCCGCGAGCAGTACTTC. The J gene is TRBJ2-7, the V gene TRBV6-5, with 9 bases that match TRBD1. Looked up from germline, CDR1 is MNHEY and CDR2 is SVGAGI. The CDR3 totals 14 residues. After removal of 2 bases from V and 6 bases from J, the junction contained 5 bases not matched to a gene.

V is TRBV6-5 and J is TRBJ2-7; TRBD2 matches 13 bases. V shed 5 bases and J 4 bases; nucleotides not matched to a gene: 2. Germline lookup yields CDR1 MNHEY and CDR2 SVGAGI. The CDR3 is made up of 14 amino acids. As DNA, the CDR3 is TGTGCCAGCAGTGCGGGACTAGCGGGGTACGAGCAGTACTTC. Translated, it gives CASSAGLAGYEQYF.

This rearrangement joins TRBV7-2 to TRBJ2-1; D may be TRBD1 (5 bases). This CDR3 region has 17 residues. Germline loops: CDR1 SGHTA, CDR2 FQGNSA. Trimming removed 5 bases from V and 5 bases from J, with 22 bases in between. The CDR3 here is CASSPRRQGLDHNEQFF. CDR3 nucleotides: TGTGCCAGCAGCCCCCGCCGCCAGGGTTTGGACCACAATGAGCAGTTCTTC.

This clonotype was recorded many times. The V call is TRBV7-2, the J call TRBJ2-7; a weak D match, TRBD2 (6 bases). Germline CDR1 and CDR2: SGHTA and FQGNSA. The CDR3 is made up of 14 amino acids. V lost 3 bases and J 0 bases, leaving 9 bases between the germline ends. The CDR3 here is CASSFNGGSYEQYF. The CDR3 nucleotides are TGTGCCAGCAGCTTCAACGGGGGCTCCTACGAGCAGTACTTC.

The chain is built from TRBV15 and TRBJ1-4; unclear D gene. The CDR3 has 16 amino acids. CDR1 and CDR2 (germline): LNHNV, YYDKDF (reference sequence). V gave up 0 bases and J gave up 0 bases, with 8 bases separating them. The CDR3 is CATSREWSPTNEKLFF. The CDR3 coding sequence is TGTGCCACCAGCAGAGAGTGGAGTCCAACTAATGAAAAACTGTTTTTT.

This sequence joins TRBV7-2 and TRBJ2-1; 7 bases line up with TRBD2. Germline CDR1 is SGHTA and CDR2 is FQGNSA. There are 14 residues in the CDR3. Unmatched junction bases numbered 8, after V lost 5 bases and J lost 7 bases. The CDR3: CASSPPWGGNEQFF. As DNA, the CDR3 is TGTGCCAGCAGCCCACCGTGGGGGGGTAATGAGCAGTTCTTC.

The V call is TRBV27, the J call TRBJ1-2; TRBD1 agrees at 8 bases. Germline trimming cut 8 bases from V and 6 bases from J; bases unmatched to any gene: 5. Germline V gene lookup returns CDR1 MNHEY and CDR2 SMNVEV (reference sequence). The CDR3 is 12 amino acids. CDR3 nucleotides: TGTGCCAGCGGGGACAGGTTGGATGGCTACACCTTC. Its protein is CASGDRLDGYTF.

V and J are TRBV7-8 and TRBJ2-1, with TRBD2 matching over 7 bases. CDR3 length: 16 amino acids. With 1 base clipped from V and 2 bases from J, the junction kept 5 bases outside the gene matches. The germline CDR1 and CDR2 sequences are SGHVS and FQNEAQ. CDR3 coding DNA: TGTGCCAGCAGCTTAGGTCTGGGGGGGGCCTACAATGAGCAGTTCTTC. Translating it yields CASSLGLGGAYNEQFF.

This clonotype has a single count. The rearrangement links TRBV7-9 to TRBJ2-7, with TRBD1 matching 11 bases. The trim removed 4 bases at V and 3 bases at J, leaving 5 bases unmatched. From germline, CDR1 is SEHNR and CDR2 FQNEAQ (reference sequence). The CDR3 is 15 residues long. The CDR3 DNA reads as TGTGCCAGCAGCTCTGGACAGGGGGCGCGCTACGAGCAGTACTTC. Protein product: CASSSGQGARYEQYF.

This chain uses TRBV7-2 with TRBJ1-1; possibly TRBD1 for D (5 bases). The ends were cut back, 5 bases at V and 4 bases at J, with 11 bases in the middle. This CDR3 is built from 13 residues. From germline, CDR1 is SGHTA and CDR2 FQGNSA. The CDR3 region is CASSRRGSTEAFF. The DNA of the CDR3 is TGTGCCAGCAGCCGGCGGGGCAGCACTGAAGCTTTCTTT.

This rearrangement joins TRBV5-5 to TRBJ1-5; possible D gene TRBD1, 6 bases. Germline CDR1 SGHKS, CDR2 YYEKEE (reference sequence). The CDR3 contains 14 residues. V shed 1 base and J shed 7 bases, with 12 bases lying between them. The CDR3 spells CASSLSAGEQPQHF. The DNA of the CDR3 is TGTGCCAGCAGCTTGAGCGCAGGGGAACAGCCCCAGCATTTT.

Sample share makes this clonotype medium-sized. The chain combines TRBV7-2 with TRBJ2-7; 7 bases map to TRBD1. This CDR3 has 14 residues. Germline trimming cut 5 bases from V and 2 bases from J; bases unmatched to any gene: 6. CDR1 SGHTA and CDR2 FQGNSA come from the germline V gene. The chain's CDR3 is CASSDGTATYEQYF. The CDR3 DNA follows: TGTGCCAGCAGCGACGGGACAGCCACCTACGAGCAGTACTTC. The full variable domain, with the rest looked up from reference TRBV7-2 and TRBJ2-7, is GAGVSQSPSNKVTEKGKDVELRCDPISGHTALYWYRQSLGQGLEFLIYFQGNSAPDKSGLPSDRFSAERTGGSVSTLTIQRTQQEDSAVYLCASSDGTATYEQYFGPGTRLTVT.

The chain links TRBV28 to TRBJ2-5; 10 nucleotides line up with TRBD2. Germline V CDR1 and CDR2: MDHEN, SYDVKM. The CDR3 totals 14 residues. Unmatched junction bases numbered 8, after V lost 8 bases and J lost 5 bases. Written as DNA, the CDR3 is TGTGCCAGCGCAGTAGCGGGGGGCTGGGAGACCCAGTACTTC. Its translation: CASAVAGGWETQYF.

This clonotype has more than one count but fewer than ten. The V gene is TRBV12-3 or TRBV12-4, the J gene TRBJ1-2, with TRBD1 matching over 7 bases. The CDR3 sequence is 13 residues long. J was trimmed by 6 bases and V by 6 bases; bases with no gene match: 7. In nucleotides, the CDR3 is TGTGCCAGCAGCCAGACAGGGTTGGATGGCTACACCTTC. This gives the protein CASSQTGLDGYTF.

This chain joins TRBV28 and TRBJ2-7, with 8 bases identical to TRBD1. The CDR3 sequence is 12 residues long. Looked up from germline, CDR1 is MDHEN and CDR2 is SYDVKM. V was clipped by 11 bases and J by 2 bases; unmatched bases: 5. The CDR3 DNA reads TGTGCCGGAGGACAGGGAACCTACGAGCAGTACTTC. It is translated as CAGGQGTYEQYF.

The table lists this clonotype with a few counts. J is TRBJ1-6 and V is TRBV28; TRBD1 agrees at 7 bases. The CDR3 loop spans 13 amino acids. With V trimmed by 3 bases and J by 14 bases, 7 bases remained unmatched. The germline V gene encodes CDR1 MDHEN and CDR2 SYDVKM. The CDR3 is CASSFRTGGTLHF. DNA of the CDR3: TGTGCCAGCAGTTTCCGGACAGGCGGAACCCTCCACTTT. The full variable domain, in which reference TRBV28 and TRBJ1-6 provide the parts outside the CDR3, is DVKVTQSSRYLVKRTGEKVFLECVQDMDHENMFWYRQDPGLGLRLIYFSYDVKMKEKGDIPEGYSVSREKKERFSLILESASTNQTSMYLCASSFRTGGTLHFGNGTRLTVT.

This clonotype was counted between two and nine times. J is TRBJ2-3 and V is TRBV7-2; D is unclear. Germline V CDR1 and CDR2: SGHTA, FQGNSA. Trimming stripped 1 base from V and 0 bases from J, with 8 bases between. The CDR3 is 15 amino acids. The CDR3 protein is CASSLVTVSTDTQYF. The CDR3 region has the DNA TGTGCCAGCAGCTTAGTAACCGTTAGCACAGATACGCAGTATTTT.

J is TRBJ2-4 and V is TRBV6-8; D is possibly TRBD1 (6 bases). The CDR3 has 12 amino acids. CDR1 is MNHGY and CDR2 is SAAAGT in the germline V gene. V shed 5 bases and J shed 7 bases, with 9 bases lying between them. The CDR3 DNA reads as TGTGCCAGCAGTCCCCAGGGGAACATTCAGTACTTC. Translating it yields CASSPQGNIQYF.

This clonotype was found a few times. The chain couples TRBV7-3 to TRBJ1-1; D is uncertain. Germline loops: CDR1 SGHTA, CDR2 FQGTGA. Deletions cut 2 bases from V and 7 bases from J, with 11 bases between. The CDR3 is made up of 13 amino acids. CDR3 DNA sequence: TGTGCCAGCAGCTTAGTTCAAGGCAGTGAAGCTTTCTTT. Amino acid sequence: CASSLVQGSEAFF.

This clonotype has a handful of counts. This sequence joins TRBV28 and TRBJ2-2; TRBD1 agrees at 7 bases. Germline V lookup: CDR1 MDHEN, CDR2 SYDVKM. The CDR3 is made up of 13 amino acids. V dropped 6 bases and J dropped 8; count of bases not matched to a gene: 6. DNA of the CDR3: TGTGCCAGCAGAAACAGGGGACAAGGGGAGCTGTTTTTT. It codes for CASRNRGQGELFF.

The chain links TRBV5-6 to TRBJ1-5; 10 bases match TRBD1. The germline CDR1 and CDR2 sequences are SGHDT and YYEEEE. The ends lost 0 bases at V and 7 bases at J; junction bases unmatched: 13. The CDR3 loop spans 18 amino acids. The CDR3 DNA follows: TGTGCCAGCAGCTTGGGCATCTCCGAGACAGGGGGCTTACAGCCCCAGCATTTT. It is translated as CASSLGISETGGLQPQHF.

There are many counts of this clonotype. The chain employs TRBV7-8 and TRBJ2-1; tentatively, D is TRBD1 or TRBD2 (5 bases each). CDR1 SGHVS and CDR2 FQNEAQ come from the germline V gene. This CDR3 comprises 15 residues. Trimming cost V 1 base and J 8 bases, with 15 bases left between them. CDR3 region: CASSLEVRGMDEQFF. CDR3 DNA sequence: TGTGCCAGCAGCTTAGAGGTGAGGGGTATGGATGAGCAGTTCTTC. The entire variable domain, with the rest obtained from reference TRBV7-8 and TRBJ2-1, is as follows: GAGVSQSPRYKVAKRGQDVALRCDPISGHVSLFWYQQALGQGPEFLTYFQNEAQLDKSGLPSDRFFAERPEGSVSTLKIQRTQQEDSAVYLCASSLEVRGMDEQFFGPGTRLTVL.